In its sample, the clone carrying this T cell receptor beta chain was seen a few times. The cDNA 3' end received a ligated oligonucleotide with a UMI. First-round PCR used about 4 cycles and beta primers RC1.1 and RC1.2 covering TRBC1 and TRBC2. TCRdb processed the UMI-ligation and nested PCR reads anew with MiXCR; each CDR3 protein has one entry. Of 40,000 to 50,000 distinct CDR3 sequences in the sample, over 15% were seen once. The CDR3 contains 16 residues. V gave up 8 bases and J gave up 2 bases; unmatched junction bases: 11. Germline CDR1 ENHRY, CDR2 SYGVKD. These data come from a study of quantifying T cell responses using KT2 cells. About the study: cDNA was made from DNase-treated RNA using alpha and beta constant primers. The T4 ligation step was estimated to exceed 8% efficiency under optimum conditions.

Sample: PBMCs spiked with cells of the T cell clone KT2. This TCR was sampled from a human donor. The J gene is TRBJ2-3, the V gene TRBV10-3; TRBD2 agrees at 9 bases. The CDR3 bases are TGTGCCATCGGCAAAGGGGCTAGCGGGGCCACAGATACGCAGTATTTT. Its protein is CAIGKGASGATDTQYF.